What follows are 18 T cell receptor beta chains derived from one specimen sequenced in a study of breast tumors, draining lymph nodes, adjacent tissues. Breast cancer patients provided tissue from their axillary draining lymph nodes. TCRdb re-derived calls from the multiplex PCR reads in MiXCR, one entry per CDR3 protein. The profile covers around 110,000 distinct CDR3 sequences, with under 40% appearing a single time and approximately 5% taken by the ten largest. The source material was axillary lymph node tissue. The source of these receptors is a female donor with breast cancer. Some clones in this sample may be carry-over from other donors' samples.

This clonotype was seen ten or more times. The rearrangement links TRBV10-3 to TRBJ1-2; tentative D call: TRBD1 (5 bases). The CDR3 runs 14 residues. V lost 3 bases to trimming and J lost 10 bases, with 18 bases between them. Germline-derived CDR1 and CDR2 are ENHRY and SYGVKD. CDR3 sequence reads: CAISDPSGTGAYTF. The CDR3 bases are TGTGCCATCAGTGACCCCTCCGGGACGGGAGCCTACACCTTC.

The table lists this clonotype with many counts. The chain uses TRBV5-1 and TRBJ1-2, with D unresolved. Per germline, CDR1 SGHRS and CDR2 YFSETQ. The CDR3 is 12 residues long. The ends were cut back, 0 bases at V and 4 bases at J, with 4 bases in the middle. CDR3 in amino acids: CASSLASYGYTF. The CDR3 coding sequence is TGCGCCAGCAGCTTGGCCAGCTATGGCTACACCTTC.

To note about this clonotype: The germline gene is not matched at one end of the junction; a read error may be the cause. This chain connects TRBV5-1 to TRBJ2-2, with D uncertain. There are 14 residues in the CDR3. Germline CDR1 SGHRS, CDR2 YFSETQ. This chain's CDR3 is CASSLGRETGQLFF. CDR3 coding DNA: TGCGCCAGCAGCTTGGGAAGGGAAACCGGGCAGCTGTTCTTT.

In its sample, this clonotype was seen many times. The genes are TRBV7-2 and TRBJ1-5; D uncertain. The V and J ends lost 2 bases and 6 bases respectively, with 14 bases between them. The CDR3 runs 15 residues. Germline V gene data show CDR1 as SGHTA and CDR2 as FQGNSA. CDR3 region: CASSLPTGKAQPQHF. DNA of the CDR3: TGTGCCAGCAGCTTACCAACGGGGAAGGCTCAGCCCCAGCATTTT.

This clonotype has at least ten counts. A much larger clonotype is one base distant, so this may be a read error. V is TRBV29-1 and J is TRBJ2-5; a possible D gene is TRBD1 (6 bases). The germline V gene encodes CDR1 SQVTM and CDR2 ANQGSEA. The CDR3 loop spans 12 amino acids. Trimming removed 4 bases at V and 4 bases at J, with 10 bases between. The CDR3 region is CSVGAGVETQYF. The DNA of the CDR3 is TGCAGCGTTGGGGCAGGGGTAGAGACCCAGTACTTC.

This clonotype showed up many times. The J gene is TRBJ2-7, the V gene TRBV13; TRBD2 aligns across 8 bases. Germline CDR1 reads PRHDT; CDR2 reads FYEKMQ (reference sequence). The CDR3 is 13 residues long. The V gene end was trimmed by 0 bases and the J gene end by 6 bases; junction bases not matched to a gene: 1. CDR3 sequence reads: CASSLGSGGEQYF. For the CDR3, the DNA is TGTGCCAGCAGCTTAGGAAGCGGGGGCGAGCAGTACTTC. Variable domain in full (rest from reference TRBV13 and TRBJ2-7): AAGVIQSPRHLIKEKRETATLKCYPIPRHDTVYWYQQGPGQDPQFLISFYEKMQSDKGSIPDRFSAQQFSDYHSELNMSSLELGDSALYFCASSLGSGGEQYFGPGTRLTVT.

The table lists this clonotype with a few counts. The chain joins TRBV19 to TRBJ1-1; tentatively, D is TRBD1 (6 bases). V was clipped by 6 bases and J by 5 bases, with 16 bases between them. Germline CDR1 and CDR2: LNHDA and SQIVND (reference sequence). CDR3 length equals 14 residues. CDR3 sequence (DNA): TGTGCCAGTAGCCCGCAGGGGCTCGGGACTGAAGCTTTCTTT. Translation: CASSPQGLGTEAFF.

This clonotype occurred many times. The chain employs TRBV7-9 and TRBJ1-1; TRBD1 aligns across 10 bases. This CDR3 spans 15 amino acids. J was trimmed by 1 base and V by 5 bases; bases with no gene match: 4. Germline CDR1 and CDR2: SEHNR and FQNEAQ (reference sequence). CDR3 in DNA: TGTGCCAGCAGCCCCCGGACAGGGGGGAACACTGAAGCTTTCTTT. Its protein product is CASSPRTGGNTEAFF.

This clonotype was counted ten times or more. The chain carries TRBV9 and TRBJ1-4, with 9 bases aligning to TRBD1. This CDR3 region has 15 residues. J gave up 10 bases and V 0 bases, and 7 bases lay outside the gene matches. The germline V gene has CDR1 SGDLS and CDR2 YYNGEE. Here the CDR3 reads CASSVGGTGRGKLFF. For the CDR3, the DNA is TGTGCCAGCAGCGTAGGAGGGACAGGGAGAGGAAAACTGTTTTTT.

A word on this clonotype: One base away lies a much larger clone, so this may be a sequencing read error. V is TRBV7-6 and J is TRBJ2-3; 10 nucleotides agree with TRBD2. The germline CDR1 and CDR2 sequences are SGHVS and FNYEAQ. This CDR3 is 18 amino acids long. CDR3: CASSLGRSGRVRTDTQCF. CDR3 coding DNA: TGTGCCAGCAGCCTTGGTCGGAGCGGGAGGGTCCGCACAGATACGCAGTGTTTT.

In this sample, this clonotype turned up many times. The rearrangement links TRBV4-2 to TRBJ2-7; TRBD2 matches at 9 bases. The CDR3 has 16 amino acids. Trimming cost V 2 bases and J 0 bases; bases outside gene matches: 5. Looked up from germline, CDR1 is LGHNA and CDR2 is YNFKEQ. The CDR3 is CASSQISGSPSYEQYF. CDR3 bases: TGTGCCAGCAGCCAAATTAGCGGGAGTCCCTCCTACGAGCAGTACTTC.

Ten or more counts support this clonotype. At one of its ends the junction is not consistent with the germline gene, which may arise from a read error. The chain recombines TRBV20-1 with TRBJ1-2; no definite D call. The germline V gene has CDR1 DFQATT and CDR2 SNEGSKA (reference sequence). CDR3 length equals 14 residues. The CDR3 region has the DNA TGCAGTGCTCGAGAGGAAGGGTTGAAGTATGGCTACACCTTC. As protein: CSAREEGLKYGYTF.

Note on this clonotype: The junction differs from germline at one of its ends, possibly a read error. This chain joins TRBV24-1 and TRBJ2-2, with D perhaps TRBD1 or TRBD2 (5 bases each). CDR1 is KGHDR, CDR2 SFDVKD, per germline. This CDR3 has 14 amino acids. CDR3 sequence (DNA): TGTGCCACCAGTTATTTGAGGGGTACCGGGGAGCTGTCTTTT. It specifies CATSYLRGTGELSF.

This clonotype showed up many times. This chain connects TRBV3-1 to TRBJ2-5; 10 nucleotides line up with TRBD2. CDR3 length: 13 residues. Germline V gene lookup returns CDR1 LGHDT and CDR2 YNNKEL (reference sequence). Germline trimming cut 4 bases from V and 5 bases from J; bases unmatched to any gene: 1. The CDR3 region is CASSLGLAETQYF. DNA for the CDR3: TGTGCCAGCAGCCTGGGACTAGCGGAGACCCAGTACTTC.

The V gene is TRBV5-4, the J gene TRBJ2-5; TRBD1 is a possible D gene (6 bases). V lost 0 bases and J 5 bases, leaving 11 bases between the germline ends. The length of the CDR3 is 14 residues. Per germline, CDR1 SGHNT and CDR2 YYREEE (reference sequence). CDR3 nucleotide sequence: TGTGCCAGCAGCTTGGGACAGGCTTACGAGACCCAGTACTTC. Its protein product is CASSLGQAYETQYF.

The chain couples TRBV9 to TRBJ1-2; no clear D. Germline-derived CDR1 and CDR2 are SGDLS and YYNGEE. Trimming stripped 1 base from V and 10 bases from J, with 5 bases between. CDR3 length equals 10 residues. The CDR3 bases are TGTGCCAGCAGCGTATCGGACTACACCTTC. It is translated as CASSVSDYTF.

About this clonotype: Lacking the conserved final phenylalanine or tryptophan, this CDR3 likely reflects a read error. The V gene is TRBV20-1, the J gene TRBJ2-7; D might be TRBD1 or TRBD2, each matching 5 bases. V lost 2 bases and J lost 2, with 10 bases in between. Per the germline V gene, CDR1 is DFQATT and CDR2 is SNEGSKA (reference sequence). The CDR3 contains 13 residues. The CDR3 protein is CSARWDGPYEQYL. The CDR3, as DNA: TGCAGTGCTAGATGGGACGGCCCCTACGAGCAGTACCTC.

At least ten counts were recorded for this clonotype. CDR3 coding DNA: TGTGCCAGCAGTTACTCCAGGGGTAGCAATCAGCCCCAGCATTTT. It encodes CASSYSRGSNQPQHF. The rearrangement joins TRBV6-2 or TRBV6-3 to TRBJ1-5, with D maybe TRBD1 (6 bases). CDR1 MNHEY and CDR2 SVGEGT come from the germline V gene. Trimming stripped 0 bases from V and 0 bases from J, with 6 bases between. The CDR3 totals 15 residues.